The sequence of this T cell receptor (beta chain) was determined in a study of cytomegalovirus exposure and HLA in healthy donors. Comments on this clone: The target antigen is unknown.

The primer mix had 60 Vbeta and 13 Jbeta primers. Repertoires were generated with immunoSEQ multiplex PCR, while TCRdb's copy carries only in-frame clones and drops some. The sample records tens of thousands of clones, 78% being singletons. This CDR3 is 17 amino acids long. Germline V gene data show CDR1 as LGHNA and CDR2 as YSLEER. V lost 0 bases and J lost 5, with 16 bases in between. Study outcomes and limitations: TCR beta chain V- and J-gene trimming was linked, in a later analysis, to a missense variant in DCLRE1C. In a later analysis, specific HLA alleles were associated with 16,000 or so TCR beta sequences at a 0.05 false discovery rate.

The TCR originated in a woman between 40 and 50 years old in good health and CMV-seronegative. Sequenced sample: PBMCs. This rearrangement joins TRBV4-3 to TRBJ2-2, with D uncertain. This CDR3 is CASSQDPSSSGTGELFF. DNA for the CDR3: TGCGCCAGCAGCCAAGATCCCAGCTCATCGGGTACCGGGGAGCTGTTTTTT.